This T cell receptor (beta chain) was sequenced during a study of naive and memory T cell subsets. Whole-study results and caveats: Each distinct alpha or beta sequence counts as one clonotype. Over 90% of naive TCR sequences appeared only once after error correction, unlike memory subsets.

This clonotype has just a few counts. No antigen is known for it. Cells stained for CD3, CD4, CD8, CD45RA, CD27 and viability were sorted into four CD45RA/CD27 subsets. An equimolar mix of two oligonucleotides served as the beta constant-region primer for TRBC1 and TRBC2. TCRdb ran MiXCR on the UMI-ligation and nested PCR reads and lists one entry per CDR3 protein. The sample lists over 75,000 distinct CDR3 sequences, under 15% occurring once. The CDR3 is made up of 13 amino acids. V shed 1 base and J 13 bases; nucleotides not matched to a gene: 7. V gene TRBV12-3 or TRBV12-4 combines with J gene TRBJ2-1; TRBD2 agrees at 7 bases. This sequence was found in a human donor in good health. Sequenced sample: central memory CD4+ T cells from blood. The CDR3 bases are TGTGCCAGCAGTTTAGTTTGGGGGGGATACCAGTTCTTC. This encodes CASSLVWGGYQFF.